Below are 31 T cell receptor beta chains sequenced from a single sample in a study of OX40 agonist ivuxolimab in advanced cancers. The data were produced by immunoSEQ multiplex PCR, yet TCRdb's version contains in-frame clones alone and is incomplete. The sample lists about 36,000 clones, 88% occurring once. Here the sequenced sample was CD4+ or CD8+ T cells sorted from blood, taken in a trial of the OX40 agonist ivuxolimab. All receptors derive from an adult with an advanced solid tumor such as melanoma, head and neck, liver or kidney cancer.

The chain recombines TRBV11-1 with TRBJ2-5; weak D call: TRBD1 (6 bases). CDR3 length: 15 amino acids. V dropped 5 bases and J dropped 5 bases, with 18 bases sitting between them. Per germline, CDR1 SGHAT and CDR2 FQDESV (reference sequence). CDR3 protein: CASSLNRVAFETQYF. Here the CDR3 DNA reads TGTGCCAGCAGCCTCAACAGGGTAGCCTTCGAGACCCAGTACTTC. The entire variable domain, with the rest obtained from reference TRBV11-1 and TRBJ2-5, is as follows: EAEVAQSPRYKITEKSQAVAFWCDPISGHATLYWYRQILGQGPELLVQFQDESVVDDSQLPKDRFSAERLKGVDSTLKIQPAELGDSAMYLCASSLNRVAFETQYFGPGTRLLVL.

The chain employs TRBV10-2 and TRBJ1-5; D call uncertain. This CDR3 spans 14 amino acids. Germline V gives CDR1 WSHSY, CDR2 SAAADI. Trimming stripped 3 bases from V and 1 base from J, with 7 bases between. The CDR3 is CASSDPPSNQPQHF. Here the CDR3 DNA reads TGCGCCAGCAGTGACCCCCCCAGCAATCAGCCCCAGCATTTT.

This chain joins TRBV5-8 and TRBJ2-1; D gene ambiguous. The CDR3 runs 11 residues. Looked up from germline, CDR1 is SGHTS and CDR2 is YDEGEE. The V gene lost 3 bases and the J gene lost 7 bases, with 5 bases spanning the gap. The CDR3 here is CASSSRNEQFF. As DNA, the CDR3 is TGTGCCAGCAGCTCGAGGAATGAGCAGTTCTTC.

In the case of this clone: The CDR3 does not end in the conserved phenylalanine or tryptophan, so this is likely a read error. No DNA is shown, since the ends of the CDR3 on it are uncertain; the CDR3 is the one TCRdb lists. The rearrangement links TRBV28 to TRBJ1-2; the table's TRBD1 call for D was not verified on the DNA. Germline V gene data show CDR1 as MDHEN and CDR2 as SYDVKM. A total of 12 residues make up the CDR3, ends included. CDR3 in amino acids: CASSLLGGTVLV.

V usage is TRBV11-2 and J usage is TRBJ2-3, with 14 nucleotides matching TRBD2. CDR1 and CDR2 (germline): SGHAT, FQNNGV. The CDR3 covers 16 residues. With 1 base clipped from V and 5 bases from J, the junction kept 2 bases outside the gene matches. The CDR3 region has the DNA TGTGCCAGCAGCTTAGGGACTAGCGGGAGGATAGATACGCAGTATTTT. Protein: CASSLGTSGRIDTQYF.

The chain joins TRBV28 to TRBJ1-2; tentatively, D is TRBD1 (5 bases). CDR3 length equals 14 residues. Germline-derived CDR1 and CDR2 are MDHEN and SYDVKM. Trimming stripped 4 bases from V and 8 bases from J, with 17 bases between. The CDR3 sequence is CASSSILDSLGYTF. The CDR3 nucleotides read TGTGCCAGCAGTTCTATATTAGACAGCTTGGGCTACACCTTC.

The gene calls are TRBV10-3 and TRBJ2-2; D is possibly TRBD2 (7 bases). This CDR3 is built from 19 residues. The V and J ends lost 4 bases and 1 base respectively, with 22 bases between them. Germline CDR1 and CDR2: ENHRY and SYGVKD. CDR3 nucleotides: TGTGCCATCAGTGCCCTCCCCTTCCGGGGGGCAGAGAACACCGGGGAGCTGTTTTTT. It is translated as CAISALPFRGAENTGELFF.

This chain links TRBV6-1 with TRBJ2-7; tentatively, D is TRBD2 (6 bases). Trimming removed 6 bases from V and 1 base from J, with 10 bases in between. Germline V gene lookup returns CDR1 MNHNS and CDR2 SASEGT. This CDR3 comprises 13 residues. The CDR3 nucleotides are TGTGCCAGCAGACTACGGGAGTCCTACGAGCAGTACTTC. Protein sequence: CASRLRESYEQYF.

This sequence joins TRBV11-3 and TRBJ2-1; 9 bases align to TRBD2. Germline-derived CDR1 and CDR2 are SGHNT and YENEEA. The CDR3 consists of 16 residues. Trimming cost V 4 bases and J 4 bases; bases outside gene matches: 8. CDR3: CASSSRAGGLYNEQFF. In DNA form, the CDR3 reads TGTGCCAGCAGCTCCCGGGCGGGGGGGCTTTACAATGAGCAGTTCTTC.

The V call is TRBV7-2, the J call TRBJ1-1; 7 bases match TRBD1. CDR3 length: 13 residues. V was clipped by 2 bases and J by 10 bases; unmatched bases: 7. Germline CDR1 and CDR2: SGHTA and FQGNSA. In DNA form, the CDR3 reads TGTGCCAGCAGCTTAAGACAGGGAGACGGAGCTTTCTTT. Its protein product is CASSLRQGDGAFF.

This chain joins TRBV28 and TRBJ1-1; D call uncertain. This CDR3 is built from 12 residues. Trimming removed 6 bases at V and 10 bases at J, with 15 bases between. CDR1 and CDR2 from the germline V gene are MDHEN and SYDVKM. The CDR3 region is CASSEGGRGAFF. DNA for the CDR3: TGTGCCAGCAGCGAGGGCGGGCGGGGAGCTTTCTTT.

The chain employs TRBV5-1 and TRBJ2-7, with 10 bases identical to TRBD1. Germline V lookup: CDR1 SGHRS, CDR2 YFSETQ. CDR3 size: 14 residues. V gave up 4 bases and J gave up 5 bases; unmatched junction bases: 6. This CDR3 is CASSPPDRGDEQYF. CDR3 coding DNA: TGCGCCAGCAGCCCACCGGACAGGGGGGACGAGCAGTACTTC. The full variable domain, with the rest looked up from reference TRBV5-1 and TRBJ2-7, is KAGVTQTPRYLIKTRGQQVTLSCSPISGHRSVSWYQQTPGQGLQFLFEYFSETQRNKGNFPGRFSGRQFSNSRSEMNVSTLELGDSALYLCASSPPDRGDEQYFGPGTRLTVT.

This clone has more than one count but fewer than ten. The gene calls are TRBV10-1 and TRBJ1-1; D gene uncertain. The germline V gene has CDR1 WNHNN and CDR2 SYGVQD (reference sequence). This CDR3 is 12 amino acids long. V gave up 6 bases and J gave up 1 base, with 6 bases separating them. CDR3 nucleotides: TGCGCCAGCAGGACGGAGAACACTGAAGCTTTCTTT. This gives the protein CASRTENTEAFF.

This chain links TRBV27 with TRBJ2-7, with 9 bases that match TRBD1. This CDR3 has 15 amino acids. Trimming took 5 bases from V and 8 from J; bases not matched to a gene: 13. Per germline, CDR1 MNHEY and CDR2 SMNVEV (reference sequence). The CDR3 coding sequence is TGTGCCAGCAGTCCTCGGACAGGGGCGGGCCTCCAGCAGTACTTC. Amino acids: CASSPRTGAGLQQYF.

This rearrangement joins TRBV28 to TRBJ1-1, with D perhaps TRBD1 (6 bases). Trimming shortened V by 2 bases and J by 3 bases, and 16 bases separated the two germline ends. The CDR3 spans 16 residues. The germline gives CDR1 MDHEN, CDR2 SYDVKM. The CDR3: CASSLPIQGSDTEAFF. The CDR3 nucleotides read TGTGCCAGCAGTTTACCCATACAGGGATCCGACACTGAAGCTTTCTTT.

The chain carries TRBV4-1 and TRBJ2-7; the match to TRBD2 covers 9 bases. V shed 2 bases and J 7 bases; nucleotides not matched to a gene: 3. There are 13 residues in the CDR3. CDR1 and CDR2 from the germline V gene are MGHRA and YSYEKL. CDR3 residues: CASSQTGLAEQYF. The CDR3 DNA is TGCGCCAGCAGCCAAACGGGACTAGCTGAGCAGTACTTC.

This rearrangement joins TRBV29-1 to TRBJ1-2; D not resolved. Per germline, CDR1 SQVTM and CDR2 ANQGSEA. This CDR3 spans 12 amino acids. The V gene lost 5 bases and the J gene lost 5 bases, with 12 bases spanning the gap. This CDR3 is CSVNLMPYGYTF. CDR3 DNA sequence: TGCAGCGTTAACCTTATGCCTTATGGCTACACCTTC. Variable domain in full (rest from reference TRBV29-1 and TRBJ1-2): SAVISQKPSRDICQRGTSLTIQCQVDSQVTMMFWYRQQPGQSLTLIATANQGSEATYESGFVIDKFPISRPNLTFSTLTVSNMSPEDSSIYLCSVNLMPYGYTFGSGTRLTVV.

V and J are TRBV28 and TRBJ1-1; a possible D gene is TRBD1 (5 bases). CDR3 size: 12 residues. V lost 11 bases, J lost 1 base, and 11 bases lay in between. The germline V gene encodes CDR1 MDHEN and CDR2 SYDVKM. CDR3 nucleotide sequence: TGTGCCGGTCAGGACAAGAACACTGAAGCTTTCTTT. This sequence encodes CAGQDKNTEAFF.

This clone was recorded only once. J is TRBJ1-1 and V is TRBV14; no firm D call. The CDR3 runs to 13 residues. V lost 6 bases and J 0 bases, leaving 8 bases between the germline ends. CDR1 is SGHDN and CDR2 is FVKESK in the germline V gene. In DNA form, the CDR3 reads TGTGCCAGCAGTCCCTCCCTGAACACTGAAGCTTTCTTT. Encoded protein: CASSPSLNTEAFF.

This clone was counted between two and nine times. The genes are TRBV2 and TRBJ2-6; D perhaps matches TRBD1 (5 bases). The CDR3 totals 15 residues. Trimming shortened V by 6 bases and J by 1 base, and 10 bases separated the two germline ends. The germline V gene has CDR1 SNHLY and CDR2 FYNNEI. The CDR3 DNA sequence: TGTGCCAGCAGGACGACAGATTCTGGGGCCAACGTCCTGACTTTC. Protein sequence: CASRTTDSGANVLTF.

The CDR3 DNA reads as TGTGCCAGCAGCCATCCCGGGACACTTAAGCGCAGCTCCTACAATGAGCAGTTCTTC. Encoded protein: CASSHPGTLKRSSYNEQFF. The rearrangement joins TRBV4-2 to TRBJ2-1, with D perhaps TRBD1 (6 bases). In germline, CDR1 is LGHNA, CDR2 YNFKEQ. This CDR3 spans 19 amino acids. The V end lost 3 bases, the J end lost 0 bases, and 21 bases lay between the germline ends.

The genes are TRBV6-5 and TRBJ1-2, with 11 bases aligning to TRBD1. J gave up 4 bases and V 5 bases, and 6 bases lay outside the gene matches. The CDR3 has 15 amino acids. In germline, CDR1 is MNHEY, CDR2 SVGAGI. The CDR3 DNA sequence: TGTGCCAGCAGTACTTGGACAGGGGGCGGCTATGGCTACACCTTC. It specifies CASSTWTGGGYGYTF.

The chain uses TRBV2 and TRBJ2-5; D is uncertain. Looked up from germline, CDR1 is SNHLY and CDR2 is FYNNEI. This CDR3 is built from 16 residues. V lost 1 base and J lost 2, with 14 bases in between. CDR3 in DNA: TGTGCCAGCAGTGAAGGGGCCACCAACAATCAAGAGACCCAGTACTTC. It codes for CASSEGATNNQETQYF.

The gene calls are TRBV10-3 and TRBJ2-1; TRBD1 agrees at 8 bases. The CDR3 extends over 11 amino acids. J gave up 9 bases and V 6 bases, and 1 base lay outside the gene matches. From germline, CDR1 is ENHRY and CDR2 SYGVKD. CDR3 sequence reads: CAISTGGEQFF. The CDR3 DNA reads TGTGCCATCAGCACAGGGGGTGAGCAGTTCTTC.

Written as DNA, the CDR3 is TGTGCCAGCTCTGAGGACCGATATACGAAAGAGCAGTACTTC. Its protein is CASSEDRYTKEQYF. J is TRBJ2-7 and V is TRBV18; D not resolved. The V end lost 6 bases, the J end lost 7 bases, and 19 bases lay between the germline ends. Germline V CDR1 and CDR2: KGHSH, LQKENI. The CDR3 spans 14 residues.

The V gene is TRBV30, the J gene TRBJ2-1; 9 bases are a match to TRBD2. From germline, CDR1 is GTSNPN and CDR2 SVGIG (reference sequence). V gave up 3 bases and J gave up 14 bases; unmatched junction bases: 17. This CDR3 spans 15 amino acids. The DNA of the CDR3 is TGTGCCTGGAGGCTAGGGGTAGCGGGAGCCTTAAGGAAGTTCTTC. It yields the protein CAWRLGVAGALRKFF.

CDR3 amino acids: CASSLAGIQETQYF. DNA for the CDR3: TGCGCCAGCAGCTTGGCAGGTATTCAAGAGACCCAGTACTTC. The J gene is TRBJ2-5, the V gene TRBV5-1; D unclear. This CDR3 has 14 residues. Germline V gives CDR1 SGHRS, CDR2 YFSETQ. V shed 0 bases and J shed 2 bases, with 8 bases lying between them. Looking up the rest from reference TRBV5-1 and TRBJ2-5 gives the full variable domain: KAGVTQTPRYLIKTRGQQVTLSCSPISGHRSVSWYQQTPGQGLQFLFEYFSETQRNKGNFPGRFSGRQFSNSRSEMNVSTLELGDSALYLCASSLAGIQETQYFGPGTRLLVL.

The chain couples TRBV4-2 to TRBJ2-3; D not resolved. Looked up from germline, CDR1 is LGHNA and CDR2 is YNFKEQ. V was shortened by 0 bases and J by 2 bases, with 9 bases between the two germline ends. The CDR3 sequence is 15 residues long. CDR3 DNA sequence: TGTGCCAGCAGCCAAGATGAGGTACTCACAGATACGCAGTATTTT. Translated: CASSQDEVLTDTQYF.

This clone was found once. The chain has TRBV7-3 and TRBJ2-2, with D uncertain. Trimming left V 3 bases short and J 6 bases short, with 8 bases between. The germline V gene has CDR1 SGHTA and CDR2 FQGTGA. The CDR3 loop spans 13 amino acids. The CDR3 reads CASSFKGSGELFF. The CDR3 nucleotides read TGTGCCAGCAGCTTTAAGGGATCCGGGGAGCTGTTTTTT.

This chain joins TRBV19 and TRBJ1-1; the match to TRBD1 covers 7 bases. The length of the CDR3 is 15 residues. V was pared by 5 bases and J by 2 bases, with 8 bases of the junction left unmatched. CDR1 and CDR2 from the germline V gene are LNHDA and SQIVND (reference sequence). The CDR3 is CASSSAGTVNTEAFF. The CDR3 nucleotides are TGTGCCAGTAGTTCGGCCGGGACAGTCAACACTGAAGCTTTCTTT. Supplemented by reference TRBV19 and TRBJ1-1, the full variable domain reads DGGITQSPKYLFRKEGQNVTLSCEQNLNHDAMYWYRQDPGQGLRLIYYSQIVNDFQKGDIAEGYSVSREKKESFPLTVTSAQKNPTAFYLCASSSAGTVNTEAFFGQGTRLTVV.

The sample holds one count of this clone. The chain employs TRBV6-6 and TRBJ1-5, with D uncertain. Trimming removed 0 bases at V and 2 bases at J, with 5 bases between. Germline V gene sequence: CDR1 MNHNY, CDR2 SVGAGI (reference sequence). This CDR3 comprises 14 residues. The CDR3 region is CASSYSGGNQPQHF. CDR3 coding DNA: TGTGCCAGCAGTTACTCTGGCGGCAATCAGCCCCAGCATTTT.